This T cell receptor (beta chain) is drawn from a study of graft-versus-host responses after intestinal transplantation. The CDR3 is made up of 18 amino acids. Germline loops: CDR1 SGHDT, CDR2 YYEEEE. V was trimmed by 0 bases and J by 4 bases, leaving 20 bases between them. Sequencing was performed with immunoSEQ multiplex PCR; in TCRdb, only in-frame clones are kept and a portion is missing. The sample has over 45,000 clones, roughly 91% seen once. Sequences were derived from PBMCs, sampled about 800 days after a first intestinal transplant, on the day of a second. The rearrangement joins TRBV5-6 to TRBJ2-1; TRBD2 is a possible D gene (6 bases). The receptor's source is a human patient who received an intestinal transplant, so some T cells may come from the graft donor. The CDR3 DNA sequence: TGTGCCAGCAGCTTGGTCTTCGGTGAAGGGGCGGGATACAATGAGCAGTTCTTC. Its translation: CASSLVFGEGAGYNEQFF.